This T cell receptor (beta chain) was profiled in a study of vaccination effects on CD4 cells after COVID-19. Study-level points and caveats: Clones arising from infection and from vaccination showed marked clonal contraction late after vaccination.

Points on this clone: Its cognate antigen is unknown.

Trimming took off 3 bases at V and 7 bases at J, with 13 bases between the two ends. In germline, CDR1 is DFQATT, CDR2 SNEGSKA (reference sequence). This CDR3 has 12 residues. The table came from immunoSEQ multiplex PCR; TCRdb's copy has only in-frame clones and leaves some out. The repertoire consists of tens of thousands of clones, with 70% to 80% occurring once and the leading ten covering 2.4%. Culture lasted about ten days before CD4+ T cell isolation. Either the BNT162b2 or mRNA-1273 vaccine was given to participants in two doses. Nucleocapsid antibody tests were negative, and the vaccine recipients had no prior SARS-CoV-2 infection. Both day 3 and day 7 saw half the medium replaced with IL-2 medium.

The receptor was derived from a human donor who received a COVID-19 vaccine. Source: CD4+ T cells from PBMCs cultured without peptide, taken after COVID-19 vaccination. The V gene is TRBV20-1, the J gene TRBJ2-7, with a weak D call TRBD2 (7 bases). CDR3: CSASKGEGEQYV. The CDR3 nucleotides read TGCAGTGCTAGTAAGGGGGAGGGGGAGCAGTACGTC.